Listed below are T cell receptor beta chains from one sample, sequenced in a study of human T cells and chemical hapten exposure. MiXCR was run by TCRdb on the RACE reads, yielding one entry per CDR3 protein. The sample has around 340,000 distinct CDR3 sequences, about 7% seen once; the top ten hold approximately 8%. Source: whole blood, taken in connection with sensitization to the hapten diphenylcyclopropenone (DPC). These receptor sequences come from a woman aged 18-29 years with alopecia areata. Some clones in this sample may be carry-over from other donors' samples. CDR3s include the opening cysteine and the closing phenylalanine or tryptophan. A D gene is named only where the DNA matches it firmly. Clone size is stated in some rows and not others, as once, few, many or a class when expanded.

J	size	V	D	CDR3	DNA
TRBJ2-3	NA	TRBV11-1	NA	CASSLGWRTDTQYF	TGTGCCAGCAGCTTAGGATGGAGAACAGATACGCAGTATTTT
TRBJ2-3	few	TRBV20-1	NA	CSARPVSTDTQYF	TGCAGTGCTAGACCAGTTAGCACAGATACGCAGTATTTT
TRBJ2-7	many	TRBV18	TRBD1	CASSPGTGHYEQYF	TGTGCCAGCTCCCCCGGGACAGGGCACTACGAGCAGTACTTC
TRBJ2-3	many	TRBV12-3/TRBV12-4	NA	CASSRGGGEGGTQYF	TGTGCCAGCAGCAGAGGAGGGGGCGAGGGGGGTACGCAGTATTTT
TRBJ2-3	few	TRBV29-1	NA	CSVEGRAGATSIGTDTQYF	TGCAGCGTTGAAGGTCGGGCAGGGGCCACTTCGATTGGCACAGATACGCAGTATTTT
TRBJ1-2	few	TRBV6-5	TRBD1	CASSRDREENGYTF	TGTGCCAGTTCAAGGGACAGGGAGGAGAATGGCTACACCTTC
TRBJ2-3	NA	TRBV2	NA	CASRADTDTQYF	TGTGCCAGCAGGGCTGATACAGATACGCAGTATTTT
TRBJ2-3	few	TRBV4-3	NA	CASSQDESTDTQYF	TGCGCCAGCAGCCAAGATGAGTCGACAGATACGCAGTATTTT
TRBJ2-6	many	TRBV11-2	TRBD1	CASRAGTASGANVLTF	TGTGCCAGCAGGGCAGGGACAGCCTCTGGGGCCAACGTCCTGACTTTC
TRBJ2-7	many	TRBV7-9	NA	CASSLLIEGPDVYYEQYF	TGTGCCAGCAGCTTGTTAATAGAAGGACCCGATGTTTACTACGAGCAGTACTTC
TRBJ2-1	NA	TRBV20-1	NA	CSVPTPRNNEQFF	TGCAGTGTTCCGACCCCAAGGAACAATGAGCAGTTCTTC